The 9 T cell receptor beta chains presented below share a single source sample, sequenced in a study of cytomegalovirus exposure and HLA in healthy donors. A multiplex PCR was run with 60 Vbeta primers and 13 Jbeta primers. Assay: immunoSEQ multiplex PCR; the TCRdb copy retains only in-frame clones and omits some. The data show roughly 120,000 clones, roughly three quarters seen once. The sample was PBMCs. Every receptor here comes from a man under 40 in good health and CMV-seropositive.

The chain uses TRBV6-5 and TRBJ1-2; D may be TRBD1 (5 bases). There are 13 residues in the CDR3. V shed 6 bases and J shed 8 bases, with 16 bases lying between them. CDR1 and CDR2 from the germline V gene are MNHEY and SVGAGI. This CDR3 reads CASSHGHSGGYTF. The DNA for the CDR3 is TGTGCCAGCAGCCATGGACATTCTGGCGGCTACACCTTC.

Written as DNA, the CDR3 is TGTGCCAGCAGCCAAGACGGGACAGCCAGTTATGGCTACACCTTC. It translates to CASSQDGTASYGYTF. The chain employs TRBV5-4 and TRBJ1-2; 7 positions agree with TRBD1. V trimming: 4 bases; J trimming: 5 bases; junction bases outside the gene matches: 11. Germline V lookup: CDR1 SGHNT, CDR2 YYREEE (reference sequence). The CDR3 is 15 residues long.

The rearrangement uses TRBV6-1 and TRBJ2-7; perhaps TRBD1 as D (5 bases). Germline loops: CDR1 MNHNS, CDR2 SASEGT. V lost 4 bases and J 6 bases, leaving 13 bases between the germline ends. The CDR3 is 13 residues long. CDR3 residues: CASSGLTAGEQYF. As DNA, the CDR3 is TGTGCCAGCAGTGGGCTGACAGCCGGCGAGCAGTACTTC.

This sequence joins TRBV9 and TRBJ2-1, with 8 bases fitting TRBD2. V shed 6 bases, J shed 3 bases, and the junction held 8 bases outside the gene matches. There are 15 residues in the CDR3. Germline V gene sequence: CDR1 SGDLS, CDR2 YYNGEE. Here the CDR3 reads CASTPGGGLYNEQFF. In DNA, the CDR3 is TGTGCCAGCACCCCCGGGGGGGGGCTCTACAATGAGCAGTTCTTC.

A word on this clone: The germline gene is not matched at one end of the junction; a read error may be the cause. The chain joins TRBV19 to TRBJ2-6; weak D call: TRBD1 (5 bases). The CDR3 is 17 residues long. Germline-derived CDR1 and CDR2 are LNHDA and SQIVND (reference sequence). CDR3 nucleotides: TGTGCCAGTAGTAAGGGTGTCTACCAATCTGGGGCCAACGGCCTGACTTTC. Protein: CASSKGVYQSGANGLTF.

V gene TRBV19 combines with J gene TRBJ2-3, with TRBD2 matching over 13 bases. The CDR3 has 16 residues. V was pared by 3 bases and J by 4 bases, with 4 bases of the junction left unmatched. CDR1 LNHDA and CDR2 SQIVND come from the germline V gene (reference sequence). The DNA for the CDR3 is TGTGCCAGTAGTATTACCGGGACTAGCGGGGCAGATACGCAGTATTTT. This sequence encodes CASSITGTSGADTQYF. Filled out from reference TRBV19 and TRBJ2-3, the complete variable domain reads DGGITQSPKYLFRKEGQNVTLSCEQNLNHDAMYWYRQDPGQGLRLIYYSQIVNDFQKGDIAEGYSVSREKKESFPLTVTSAQKNPTAFYLCASSITGTSGADTQYFGPGTRLTVL.

With regard to this clone: The junction differs from germline at one of its ends, possibly a read error. This chain links TRBV5-1 with TRBJ1-1; perhaps TRBD1 as D (5 bases). This CDR3 region has 17 residues. Germline lookup yields CDR1 SGHRS and CDR2 YFSETQ. The CDR3 nucleotides are TGCGCCAGCAGCTTTATGCCTGGGGCAACCAACCCCACTGAAACTTTCTTT. The encoded protein is CASSFMPGATNPTETFF. The full variable domain, with the rest looked up from reference TRBV5-1 and TRBJ1-1, is KAGVTQTPRYLIKTRGQQVTLSCSPISGHRSVSWYQQTPGQGLQFLFEYFSETQRNKGNFPGRFSGRQFSNSRSEMNVSTLELGDSALYLCASSFMPGATNPTETFFGQGTRLTVV.

The chain recombines TRBV5-8 with TRBJ2-2; 7 bases are a match to TRBD1. The germline V gene encodes CDR1 SGHTS and CDR2 YDEGEE. The CDR3 loop spans 13 amino acids. V was clipped by 8 bases and J by 6 bases; unmatched bases: 7. DNA of the CDR3: TGTGCCAGGGGGACAGATCCATCCGGGGAGCTGTTTTTT. Amino acid sequence: CARGTDPSGELFF. Variable domain in full (rest from reference TRBV5-8 and TRBJ2-2): EAGVTQSPTHLIKTRGQQATLRCSPISGHTSVYWYQQALGLGLQFLLWYDEGEERNRGNFPPRFSGRQFPNYSSELNVNALELEDSALYLCARGTDPSGELFFGEGSRLTVL.

This chain links TRBV5-1 with TRBJ2-3; 7 positions match TRBD2. J gave up 2 bases and V 0 bases, and 6 bases lay outside the gene matches. The CDR3 contains 16 residues. Germline-derived CDR1 and CDR2 are SGHRS and YFSETQ. The CDR3 DNA follows: TGCGCCAGCAGCTTGGCGGTAGCGGGCAACACAGATACGCAGTATTTT. Translation: CASSLAVAGNTDTQYF.